The present TCR beta chain was sequenced within a study of blood T cell repertoires in COVID-19. Across the whole study: The cDNA or gDNA used as material had been derived from T cells, B-cell-depleted T cells, or PBMCs.

The CDR3 contains 14 residues. Germline-derived CDR1 and CDR2 are SGHTA and FQGTGA. V was clipped by 5 bases and J by 1 base, with 8 bases between them. Assay used: immunoSEQ multiplex PCR; TCRdb lists only in-frame clones, some missing. The sample lists over 120,000 clones, about four fifths occurring once. The specimen sequenced was peripheral blood. The chain uses TRBV7-3 and TRBJ2-2, with a possible D match to TRBD2 (6 bases). This TCR was recovered from a man aged 70 or older who had recovered from COVID-19. The CDR3 is CASSISGNTGELFF. In nucleotides, the CDR3 is TGTGCCAGCAGCATTAGCGGGAACACCGGGGAGCTGTTTTTT. Based on the CDR3 plus reference TRBV7-3 and TRBJ2-2, the full variable domain is GAGVSQTPSNKVTEKGKYVELRCDPISGHTALYWYRQSLGQGPEFLIYFQGTGAADDSGLPNDRFFAVRPEGSVSTLKIQRTERGDSAVYLCASSISGNTGELFFGEGSRLTVL.